These 32 T cell receptor beta chains originate from one sample sequenced in a study of cytomegalovirus exposure and HLA in healthy donors. The study ran its PCR with 60 Vbeta and 13 Jbeta primers. Sequencing was performed with immunoSEQ multiplex PCR; in TCRdb, only in-frame clones are kept and a portion is missing. The repertoire holds roughly 150,000 clones, with about 84% as singletons. Sample: PBMCs. These receptor sequences come from a woman aged 40 to 55 in good health and CMV-seropositive.

The V and J genes are TRBV9 and TRBJ1-1; D ambiguous. The CDR3 contains 16 residues. V gave up 0 bases and J gave up 5 bases, with 17 bases separating them. Germline CDR1 is SGDLS and CDR2 is YYNGEE. In DNA, the CDR3 is TGTGCCAGCAGCGTAGGGTCCATGGCAGGCCTTACTGAAGCTTTCTTT. Translating gives CASSVGSMAGLTEAFF.

This sequence joins TRBV7-9 and TRBJ2-7; 9 bases map to TRBD1. Germline V gene sequence: CDR1 SEHNR, CDR2 FQNEAQ (reference sequence). V was pared by 8 bases and J by 3 bases, with 2 bases of the junction left unmatched. The CDR3 extends over 12 amino acids. CDR3 region: CASGQGYYEQYF. As DNA, the CDR3 is TGTGCCAGCGGACAGGGGTACTACGAGCAGTACTTC.

With regard to this clone: Other DNA sequences of this sample code for an identical CDR3. The chain combines TRBV28 with TRBJ1-2; D is possibly TRBD1 (5 bases). Looked up from germline, CDR1 is MDHEN and CDR2 is SYDVKM. This CDR3 has 15 residues. V gave up 6 bases and J gave up 4 bases, with 18 bases separating them. The CDR3 region is CASSPPTRGGYGYTF. CDR3 sequence (DNA): TGTGCCAGCAGCCCACCCACAAGGGGCGGCTATGGCTACACCTTC.

CDR3 amino acids: CASSPSDGIEAFF. The CDR3 DNA sequence: TGTGCCAGCTCACCATCGGACGGGATTGAAGCTTTCTTT. The rearrangement links TRBV18 to TRBJ1-1, with D uncertain. The V gene's germline CDR1 is KGHSH and CDR2 LQKENI. V dropped 2 bases and J dropped 7 bases, with 11 bases sitting between them. This CDR3 has 13 amino acids.

The chain recombines TRBV4-1 with TRBJ2-3; D gene ambiguous. V lost 3 bases and J 6 bases, leaving 13 bases between the germline ends. This CDR3 has 14 amino acids. Germline lookup yields CDR1 MGHRA and CDR2 YSYEKL. CDR3 in amino acids: CASSHPLAPDTQYF. CDR3 nucleotides: TGCGCCAGCAGCCATCCTTTAGCCCCGGATACGCAGTATTTT.

The gene calls are TRBV30 and TRBJ2-4; TRBD2 matches at 11 bases. The germline V gene has CDR1 GTSNPN and CDR2 SVGIG (reference sequence). This CDR3 spans 15 amino acids. The junction had 11 bases not matched to a gene; V was cut back by 4 bases and J by 9 bases. The CDR3 loop reads CAWTGKGLAGGIQYF. CDR3 in DNA: TGTGCCTGGACGGGGAAAGGCCTAGCGGGAGGCATTCAGTACTTC.

This chain joins TRBV4-1 and TRBJ2-3; 10 bases fit TRBD2. There are 17 residues in the CDR3. From germline, CDR1 is MGHRA and CDR2 YSYEKL. J was trimmed by 6 bases and V by 4 bases; bases with no gene match: 13. This CDR3 reads CASSRSFRLAGVDTQYF. The CDR3 region has the DNA TGCGCCAGCAGCCGCTCCTTCCGGCTAGCGGGAGTCGATACGCAGTATTTT.

The V and J genes are TRBV7-2 and TRBJ2-2; 8 nucleotides match TRBD1. The germline CDR1 and CDR2 sequences are SGHTA and FQGNSA. CDR3 length: 14 residues. V lost 5 bases, J lost 7 bases, and 6 bases stayed unmatched. The CDR3 loop is CASSPGGINGELFF. The CDR3, as DNA: TGTGCCAGCAGCCCAGGGGGCATCAACGGGGAGCTGTTTTTT.

The chain links TRBV30 to TRBJ2-5; the match to TRBD2 covers 9 bases. The DNA end is a closer match to TRBJ2-7, so the J assignment may be wrong. Germline V gives CDR1 GTSNPN, CDR2 SVGIG (reference sequence). The CDR3 loop spans 15 amino acids. CDR3 loop: CAWSRGPSGAYEQYF. As DNA, the CDR3 is TGTGCCTGGAGTAGAGGCCCTAGCGGGGCCTACGAGCAGTACTTC.

This sequence joins TRBV4-1 and TRBJ2-6; TRBD2 matches 8 bases. The CDR3 loop spans 15 amino acids. V was clipped by 5 bases and J by 2 bases; unmatched bases: 2. Germline V CDR1 and CDR2: MGHRA, YSYEKL. The CDR3 sequence: CASSNSGTGANVLTF. The CDR3 nucleotides read TGCGCCAGCAGCAATAGCGGGACTGGGGCCAACGTCCTGACTTTC.

The chain recombines TRBV5-1 with TRBJ2-3; no clear D. Germline assignment: CDR1 SGHRS and CDR2 YFSETQ. V was trimmed by 2 bases and J by 0 bases, leaving 13 bases between them. CDR3 size: 16 residues. CDR3 in amino acids: CASSLAPGWSTDTQYF. CDR3 DNA sequence: TGCGCCAGCAGCTTAGCCCCGGGTTGGAGCACAGATACGCAGTATTTT.

V gene TRBV2 combines with J gene TRBJ2-1; 11 nucleotides agree with TRBD2. Germline V lookup: CDR1 SNHLY, CDR2 FYNNEI. The CDR3 runs to 17 residues. The V gene end was trimmed by 4 bases and the J gene end by 8 bases; junction bases not matched to a gene: 13. The CDR3 DNA reads TGTGCCAGCAGTGCCCTCGTTACTAGCGGGAGCTATCATGAGCAGTTCTTC. Its translation is CASSALVTSGSYHEQFF.

The chain links TRBV5-1 to TRBJ1-1; 7 nucleotides match TRBD1. Germline V gene lookup returns CDR1 SGHRS and CDR2 YFSETQ. The V and J ends lost 4 bases and 6 bases, in that order; junction bases with no gene match: 9. The CDR3 has 14 amino acids. CDR3 region: CASSLYRGTSEAFF. The DNA for the CDR3 is TGCGCCAGCAGCCTGTACAGGGGAACGTCTGAAGCTTTCTTT.

The genes are TRBV21-1 and TRBJ2-2; the D call of TRBD1 is as the table states it, not checked on the DNA. TRBV21-1 is reported as a pseudogene. The CDR3 contains 17 residues. CDR3 DNA: TGTGCCAGCAGCAATAGTCGGCCCCAGGGTTACACCGGGGAGCTGTTTTTT. This codes for CASSNSRPQGYTGELFF.

The V gene is TRBV5-6, the J gene TRBJ1-5, with a possible D match to TRBD1 (6 bases). Per the germline V gene, CDR1 is SGHDT and CDR2 is YYEEEE. V lost 4 bases to trimming and J lost 2 bases, with 13 bases between them. This CDR3 has 15 residues. DNA of the CDR3: TGTGCCAGCAGCCATAAGGACAGTGGCAATCAGCCCCAGCATTTT. It translates to CASSHKDSGNQPQHF.

The rearrangement uses TRBV29-1 and TRBJ2-5; D is perhaps TRBD2 (6 bases). Germline loops: CDR1 SQVTM, CDR2 ANQGSEA. Between the trimmed V and J ends, which lost 2 bases and 7 bases, there was a span of 17 bases. This CDR3 has 14 amino acids. In DNA form, the CDR3 reads TGCAGCGTTGAAAGGGGAGGACCTTCTGGGACCCAGTACTTC. Amino acid sequence: CSVERGGPSGTQYF.

The chain employs TRBV19 and TRBJ2-7; D possibly corresponds to TRBD2 (5 bases). Trimming pared 3 bases from V and 2 bases from J, leaving 14 bases between. Germline V gene data show CDR1 as LNHDA and CDR2 as SQIVND (reference sequence). CDR3 size: 15 residues. The CDR3 is CASSIGLARTYEQYF. The CDR3 nucleotides are TGTGCCAGTAGTATTGGGCTAGCTCGAACCTACGAGCAGTACTTC.

J is TRBJ1-3 and V is TRBV15, with D hard to call. This CDR3 contains 16 residues. Germline V gene lookup returns CDR1 LNHNV and CDR2 YYDKDF (reference sequence). V was trimmed by 0 bases and J by 0 bases, leaving 9 bases between them. The CDR3 here is CATSRDPGVSGNTIYF. The DNA of the CDR3 is TGTGCCACCAGCAGAGACCCAGGTGTCTCTGGAAACACCATATATTTT.

The chain is built from TRBV30 and TRBJ2-3, with 7 bases that match TRBD1. V lost 2 bases, J lost 3 bases, and 2 bases stayed unmatched. Germline V lookup: CDR1 GTSNPN, CDR2 SVGIG (reference sequence). The CDR3 is made up of 13 amino acids. CDR3 sequence (DNA): TGTGCCTGGAGTTTACAGGGGACAGATACGCAGTATTTT. This codes for CAWSLQGTDTQYF.

The chain links TRBV6-5 to TRBJ2-7, with D perhaps TRBD1 (6 bases). Per germline, CDR1 MNHEY and CDR2 SVGAGI. CDR3 size: 15 residues. Trimming removed 8 bases at V and 4 bases at J, with 21 bases between. CDR3: CASVLTPTGLYEQYF. For the CDR3, the DNA is TGTGCCAGCGTACTCACACCGACAGGCCTATACGAGCAGTACTTC.

This chain connects TRBV14 to TRBJ2-5; TRBD2 agrees at 7 bases. Looked up from germline, CDR1 is SGHDN and CDR2 is FVKESK. This CDR3 has 14 amino acids. V shed 5 bases, J shed 4 bases, and the junction held 7 bases outside the gene matches. The DNA for the CDR3 is TGTGCCAGCAGCGCCCTCGCGGGAGCAGAGACCCAGTACTTC. Amino acid sequence: CASSALAGAETQYF.

A single count supports this clone. V and J are TRBV7-3 and TRBJ2-5, with TRBD1 identical over 7 bases. Germline trimming cut 2 bases from V and 3 bases from J; bases unmatched to any gene: 3. CDR1 is SGHTA, CDR2 FQGTGA, per germline. This CDR3 comprises 14 residues. CDR3 sequence: CASSLGQAEETQYF. The CDR3 bases are TGTGCCAGCAGCTTAGGACAGGCGGAAGAGACCCAGTACTTC.

This chain links TRBV11-1 with TRBJ2-1; 7 nucleotides match TRBD2. The CDR3 sequence is 16 residues long. Germline V gene data show CDR1 as SGHAT and CDR2 as FQDESV (reference sequence). Losses at the gene ends were 3 bases for V and 7 bases for J; bases not matched to a gene: 12. CDR3 protein: CASSFRPSDGRNEQFF. The CDR3 DNA sequence: TGTGCCAGCAGCTTTAGACCCTCGGACGGGAGGAATGAGCAGTTCTTC.

The chain carries TRBV30 and TRBJ2-7; D is uncertain. V lost 1 base to trimming and J lost 0 bases, with 4 bases between them. This CDR3 comprises 12 residues. Germline loops: CDR1 GTSNPN, CDR2 SVGIG (reference sequence). CDR3 nucleotides: TGTGCCTGGAGTGACGGCTCCTACGAGCAGTACTTC. Residues: CAWSDGSYEQYF.

This rearrangement joins TRBV30 to TRBJ1-4; D uncertain. The CDR3 is made up of 15 amino acids. The germline V gene has CDR1 GTSNPN and CDR2 SVGIG (reference sequence). Deletions cut 1 base from V and 0 bases from J, with 9 bases between. The DNA for the CDR3 is TGTGCCTGGAGTGCGAACAGAGCAACTAATGAAAAACTGTTTTTT. It is translated as CAWSANRATNEKLFF.

J is TRBJ2-7 and V is TRBV7-9; perhaps TRBD2 as D (8 bases). The CDR3 is 16 amino acids. V was clipped by 5 bases and J by 7 bases, with 24 bases between them. Germline V gene lookup returns CDR1 SEHNR and CDR2 FQNEAQ (reference sequence). The CDR3 protein is CASSPTSGTFRGEQYF. DNA of the CDR3: TGTGCCAGCAGCCCCACTAGCGGAACGTTCAGGGGGGAGCAGTACTTC.

The gene calls are TRBV2 and TRBJ2-7, with D unresolved. The V gene lost 1 base and the J gene lost 8 bases, with 12 bases spanning the gap. The CDR3 consists of 13 residues. From germline, CDR1 is SNHLY and CDR2 FYNNEI. The CDR3 nucleotides read TGTGCCAGCAGTGAAGAACAGTCTACGAAGCAGTACTTC. It codes for CASSEEQSTKQYF.

The chain uses TRBV5-1 and TRBJ1-3; perhaps TRBD1 as D (6 bases). The germline CDR1 and CDR2 sequences are SGHRS and YFSETQ. Trimming removed 4 bases from V and 1 base from J, with 15 bases in between. The CDR3 is 16 residues long. The CDR3 DNA is TGCGCCAGCAGCCCAGGGGACCTCTGGTCTGGAAACACCATATATTTT. It translates to CASSPGDLWSGNTIYF.

The chain employs TRBV13 and TRBJ2-7; D is perhaps TRBD2 (5 bases). Germline CDR1 reads PRHDT; CDR2 reads FYEKMQ (reference sequence). V shed 5 bases and J shed 0 bases, with 11 bases lying between them. The CDR3 is made up of 14 amino acids. The CDR3 here is CASSPRTGSYEQYF. CDR3 bases: TGTGCCAGCAGCCCCCGGACTGGCTCCTACGAGCAGTACTTC.

The V gene is TRBV15, the J gene TRBJ2-4, with TRBD2 matching over 15 bases. Losses at the gene ends were 3 bases for V and 0 bases for J; bases not matched to a gene: 3. Germline CDR1 is LNHNV and CDR2 is YYDKDF (reference sequence). The CDR3 loop spans 18 amino acids. CDR3 in amino acids: CATSRGTSGRLAKNIQYF. The CDR3 DNA reads TGTGCCACCAGCAGGGGGACTAGCGGGAGGCTAGCCAAAAACATTCAGTACTTC.

This sequence joins TRBV6-5 and TRBJ2-7, with 15 nucleotides matching TRBD2. CDR3 length equals 16 residues. The germline V gene encodes CDR1 MNHEY and CDR2 SVGAGI. J lost 3 bases, V lost 3 bases, and 3 bases had no gene match. CDR3 region: CASSYTGLAGGYEQYF. The CDR3 DNA reads TGTGCCAGCAGTTATACGGGACTAGCGGGAGGCTACGAGCAGTACTTC.

This clone has only a few counts. V is TRBV4-2 and J is TRBJ2-5; TRBD2 matches 9 bases. The closer fit of TRBJ2-7 to the DNA end suggests the J call may be wrong. Germline loops: CDR1 LGHNA, CDR2 YNFKEQ. The CDR3 covers 15 residues. CDR3 in DNA: TGTGCCAGCAGCCAAGGTAGCGGGAGCGGCTACGAGCAGTACTTC. This codes for CASSQGSGSGYEQYF.